The 6 T cell receptor beta chains presented below share a single source sample, sequenced in a study of OX40 agonist ivuxolimab in advanced cancers. The assay was immunoSEQ multiplex PCR, and TCRdb's table has in-frame clones only and misses some. The repertoire consists of around 72,000 clones, with 86% occurring once and the leading ten covering 8% to 10%. The starting material was CD4+ or CD8+ T cells sorted from blood, obtained in a trial of the OX40 agonist ivuxolimab. Receptors originate from an adult with an advanced solid tumor such as melanoma, head and neck, liver or kidney cancer.

The CDR3 DNA reads TGTGCCAGCTCTTCTGAGGGGCAGGGGGCCCTGAGCAATCAGCCCCAGCATTTT. It is translated as CASSSEGQGALSNQPQHF. V is TRBV18 and J is TRBJ1-5; 8 nucleotides line up with TRBD1. This CDR3 is 18 amino acids long. CDR1 and CDR2 from the germline V gene are KGHSH and LQKENI. V lost 6 bases and J lost 1; bases outside the gene matches: 14.

J is TRBJ1-5 and V is TRBV2; D is undetermined. Germline loops: CDR1 SNHLY, CDR2 FYNNEI. CDR3 length equals 14 residues. The ends were cut back, 6 bases at V and 2 bases at J, with 11 bases in the middle. CDR3 DNA sequence: TGTGCCAGCAGCGGGAGTTCGGGCAATCAGCCCCAGCATTTT. Its protein product is CASSGSSGNQPQHF. The entire variable domain, with the rest obtained from reference TRBV2 and TRBJ1-5, is as follows: EPEVTQTPSHQVTQMGQEVILRCVPISNHLYFYWYRQILGQKVEFLVSFYNNEISEKSEIFDDQFSVERPDGSNFTLKIRSTKLEDSAMYFCASSGSSGNQPQHFGDGTRLSIL.

The rearrangement joins TRBV29-1 to TRBJ1-1, with TRBD1 as a possible D gene (6 bases). Trimming removed 6 bases from V and 5 bases from J, with 13 bases in between. CDR3 size: 12 residues. Germline loops: CDR1 SQVTM, CDR2 ANQGSEA. The CDR3 nucleotides are TGCAGCGTCGGTACCGGGACAACTGAAGCTTTCTTT. Translating it yields CSVGTGTTEAFF.

The rearrangement links TRBV18 to TRBJ1-5; D remains ambiguous. This CDR3 spans 15 amino acids. CDR1 KGHSH and CDR2 LQKENI come from the germline V gene. The ends were cut back, 6 bases at V and 3 bases at J, with 15 bases in the middle. CDR3: CASSSDGSNNQPQHF. CDR3 nucleotides: TGTGCCAGCTCTTCGGACGGCAGTAACAATCAGCCCCAGCATTTT.

The chain links TRBV9 to TRBJ1-6; D uncertain. The CDR3 totals 13 residues. CDR1 and CDR2 from the germline V gene are SGDLS and YYNGEE. Trimming took off 2 bases at V and 6 bases at J, with 6 bases between the two ends. The CDR3 is CASSVASNSPLHF. CDR3 bases: TGTGCCAGCAGCGTGGCCAGTAATTCACCCCTCCACTTT.

The V gene is TRBV14, the J gene TRBJ1-2, with no clear D. Per germline, CDR1 SGHDN and CDR2 FVKESK. The CDR3 loop spans 14 amino acids. Between the trimmed V and J ends, which lost 5 bases and 4 bases, there was a span of 14 bases. CDR3 in amino acids: CASSEGSGFYGYTF. As DNA, the CDR3 is TGTGCCAGCAGCGAAGGGTCGGGCTTCTATGGCTACACCTTC.